The TCR beta chain under discussion was sequenced for a study of shared clonotypes between healthy human individuals. At the level of the study: There were three CD4 naive, three CD4 memory, two CD8 naive and one CD8 memory plates per donor. Findings and limits, study-wide: Clonotype sharing across donors was expected to vary with sequencing depth.

A note on this clone: Its specificity is not known. Other DNA sequences of this sample code for an identical CDR3.

The repertoire was sequenced with immunoSEQ multiplex PCR; TCRdb's copy has only in-frame clones and lacks some. Of a few million clones listed, about 94% are singletons. Splitting the CD4+ cells yielded a CD45RA+ naive subset and a CD45RA-negative memory subset. V lost 5 bases to trimming and J lost 2 bases, with 10 bases between them. CDR1 and CDR2 (germline): MDHEN, SYDVKM. This CDR3 has 14 amino acids. J is TRBJ1-3 and V is TRBV28; tentative D call: TRBD1 (6 bases). Sequencing was performed on naive CD4+ T cells sorted from blood. Subset: CD45RA+ positively selected. The clonotype comes from a man between 18 and 35 years old in good health. The CDR3: CASSRGGAGNTIYF. CDR3 sequence (DNA): TGTGCCAGCAGTCGCGGGGGCGCTGGAAACACCATATATTTT.